This T cell receptor (beta chain) derives from a study of control samples from healthy donors and cancer patients. Assay used: immunoSEQ multiplex PCR; TCRdb lists only in-frame clones, some missing. This table holds 110,000 or so clones, 70% to 85% found once. Losses at the gene ends were 3 bases for V and 8 bases for J; bases not matched to a gene: 6. Germline values: CDR1 SGHTA, CDR2 FQGTGA. There are 14 residues in the CDR3. The TCR originated in a man between 18 and 35 years old in good health. Specimen: blood. The chain joins TRBV7-3 to TRBJ2-1, with TRBD2 matching 8 bases. The CDR3 here is CASSFNGGAYEQFF. The DNA of the CDR3 is TGTGCCAGCAGCTTCAACGGGGGGGCTTATGAGCAGTTCTTC.